The rows below give T cell receptor beta chains drawn from one sample of a study of T cell repertoires in cytomegalovirus infection. TCRdb re-called the reads with MiXCR, one entry per CDR3 protein. The sample gives some 920,000 distinct CDR3 sequences, around 32% of which show up once; over 10% is in the top ten. Their target antigens are unknown. The material sequenced was cultured CD8+ T cells from PBMCs, taken from culture after CMV antigen stimulation. The receptors shown here come from a human donor in good health (CMV status not recorded). Some clones in this sample may be carry-over from other donors' samples. CDR3s include the opening cysteine and the closing phenylalanine or tryptophan. Fields, in order: D gene, J gene, clone size, V gene, CDR3 DNA, CDR3 protein. The D gene is left open where the match is weak. Rows may omit the clone size; those that give it use once, few, many or a size class.

>TRBD1|TRBJ2-7|.|TRBV19
TGTGCCGCAGCAGGGGGCAAAGAGCAGTACTTC
CAAAGGKEQYF
>.|TRBJ1-6|few|TRBV27
TGTGCCAGCAACCATGGGGGGGCCTATAATTCACCCCTCCACTTT
CASNHGGAYNSPLHF
>.|TRBJ1-5|few|TRBV6-2/TRBV6-3
TGTGCCAGCAGTTACTTTCGGCAACTTAGCAATCAGCCCCAGCATTTT
CASSYFRQLSNQPQHF
>.|TRBJ2-4|few|TRBV12-3/TRBV12-4
TGTGCCAGCAGCCCCGGACAGAAAAACATTCAGTACTTC
CASSPGQKNIQYF
>.|TRBJ1-5|many|TRBV7-6
TGTGCCAGCAGCTCACTCGAGGGTCAGCCCCAGCATTTT
CASSSLEGQPQHF
>.|TRBJ1-6|few|TRBV20-1
TGCAGTGCTAGAGAGAGTTGGGAGGGCCTTAATTCACCCCTCCACTTT
CSARESWEGLNSPLHF
>.|TRBJ2-2|.|TRBV25-1
TGTGCCGGCGGGACACCGGACACCGGGGAGCTGTTTTTT
CAGGTPDTGELFF
>TRBD1|TRBJ1-5|.|TRBV27
TGTGCCAGCAGTTTACAAGGGGGCCTTCAGCCCCAGCATTTT
CASSLQGGLQPQHF
>.|TRBJ1-2|.|TRBV7-3
TGTGCCAGCAGCTTAGACGCGGCAGATCGCTTTAACTATGGCTACACCTTC
CASSLDAADRFNYGYTF
>TRBD1|TRBJ1-1|.|TRBV6-5
TGTGCCAGCAGTTTCCCCGGGACAGGGGTGAACACTGAAGCTCTCTTT
CASSFPGTGVNTEALF
>.|TRBJ2-6|many|TRBV7-2
TGTGCCAGCAGCTTCTCACCCTTCGTGAGCTCTGGGGCCAACGTCCTGACTTTC
CASSFSPFVSSGANVLTF
>.|TRBJ2-1|.|TRBV6-6
TGTGCCAGCAGTTACCTCACCCCTAGCGCCAGCTCCTACAATGAGCAGTTCTTC
CASSYLTPSASSYNEQFF
>.|TRBJ1-1|.|TRBV25-1
TGTGCCAGCAGTGAATTTGGGCAGAGAGTTGAAGCTTTCTTT
CASSEFGQRVEAFF
>.|TRBJ1-4|few|TRBV12-3/TRBV12-4
TGTGCCAGCATCCCTAAGGGACCGAAAGAAGGAATAGTGGCTGAAAAACTGTTTTTT
CASIPKGPKEGIVAEKLFF
>TRBD1|TRBJ1-1|few|TRBV27
TGTGCCAGCAGTCCAACGACAGGGATGGTCACTGAAGCTTTCTTT
CASSPTTGMVTEAFF
>.|TRBJ2-1|few|TRBV27
TGTGCCAGCAGTTTCTTTCGGGGGGCGGTCAATGAGCAGTTCTTC
CASSFFRGAVNEQFF
>.|TRBJ2-4|.|TRBV18
TGTGCCAGCTCACCAGCACAGGGCGGTGGGCCCGATCAGTACTTC
CASSPAQGGGPDQYF
>TRBD2|TRBJ2-5|.|TRBV6-5
TGTGCCAGCGGGCGGGGGGCCGGTGGGGAGACCCAGTACTTC
CASGRGAGGETQYF
>.|TRBJ1-4|few|TRBV12-3/TRBV12-4
TGTGCCAGCAGTTTTCTAGTTTCTAATGAAAAACTGTTTTTT
CASSFLVSNEKLFF
>TRBD1|TRBJ2-1|few|TRBV29-1
TGCAGCGTTGAAGACGGTCGGGGACAGGCACCCAATGAGCAGTTCTTC
CSVEDGRGQAPNEQFF
>.|TRBJ1-2|.|TRBV7-4
TGTGCCAGCAGCGTAGGGGGGATGAACTATGGCTACACCTTC
CASSVGGMNYGYTF
>.|TRBJ1-1|.|TRBV3-1
TGTGCCAGCAGCCAAGAAGTGTTTGCGGGACCGAACACTGAAGCTTTCTTT
CASSQEVFAGPNTEAFF
>.|TRBJ1-1|few|TRBV7-8
TGTGCCAGCAGTCCTTGGCGCACAATCCATGGAGCTTTCTTT
CASSPWRTIHGAFF
>.|TRBJ2-1|.|TRBV7-6
TGTGCCAGCAGCTTAGAGCCGGGGGCACGTCTGTATGGGCAGTTCTTC
CASSLEPGARLYGQFF
>.|TRBJ2-5|.|TRBV11-2
TGTGCCAGCAGCTTAGAGGGTGGGACCCAGTACTTC
CASSLEGGTQYF
>TRBD1|TRBJ1-1|.|TRBV12-3/TRBV12-4
TGTGCCAGCAGGACAGGGAGGGCGACTGAAGCTTTCTTT
CASRTGRATEAFF
>TRBD1|TRBJ2-5|many|TRBV2
TGTGCCAGCAGGGACCGGGACAGGGAGAACCAAGAGACCCAGTACTTC
CASRDRDRENQETQYF
>.|TRBJ1-4|few|TRBV19
TGTGCCAGTAGTCCCCCAGTTACAACTAATGAAAAACTGTTTTTT
CASSPPVTTNEKLFF
>.|TRBJ2-3|.|TRBV7-9
TGTGCCAGCAGCTTAGAAGAGACGTCAGATACGCAGTATTTT
CASSLEETSDTQYF
>.|TRBJ2-5|many|TRBV7-9
TGTGCCAGCGGGGCAGGGGAAGAGACCCAGTACTTC
CASGAGEETQYF
>.|TRBJ2-2|.|TRBV6-5
TGTGCCAGCAGTTTCCGGATTAGGAACACCGGGGAGCTGTTTTTT
CASSFRIRNTGELFF
>TRBD1|TRBJ2-1|few|TRBV2
TGTGCCAGCAGTGAAGGGACAGGAGACTACAATGAGCAGTTCTTC
CASSEGTGDYNEQFF
>.|TRBJ1-1|once|TRBV5-1
TGCGCCAGCCAACTCAACACTGAAGCTTTCTTT
CASQLNTEAFF
>.|TRBJ1-1|many|TRBV27
TGTGCCAGCAGTTCCCCGACAGCGAACACTGAAGCTTTCTTT
CASSSPTANTEAFF
>.|TRBJ2-1|many|TRBV7-8
TGTGCCAGCAGCTCATCCGGGACCTACAATGAGCAGTTCTTC
CASSSSGTYNEQFF
>TRBD2|TRBJ2-1|.|TRBV4-1
TGCGCCAGCAGCCAAGAGACTAGCGGGGCTCATCGGGATGAGCAGTTCTTC
CASSQETSGAHRDEQFF
>.|TRBJ1-5|few|TRBV9
TGTGCCAGCAGCGTAGGCACAGGTAGAAATCAGCCCCAGCATTTT
CASSVGTGRNQPQHF
>.|TRBJ2-1|.|TRBV27
TGTGCCAGCAGTTTTATTCCTGGGTACAATGAGCAGTTCTTC
CASSFIPGYNEQFF
>TRBD2|TRBJ2-1|many|TRBV7-3
TGTGCCAGCAGCCAAAAACTAGCGGGGGGGACCTACAATGAGCAGTTCTTC
CASSQKLAGGTYNEQFF
>.|TRBJ2-2|.|TRBV27
TGTGCCAGCAGTCGGCGGGTAAACACCGGGGAGCTGTTTTTT
CASSRRVNTGELFF
>.|TRBJ1-3|once|TRBV19
TGTGCCAGTAGTTTTATCTACTCTGGAAACACCATATATTTT
CASSFIYSGNTIYF
>.|TRBJ1-1|few|TRBV29-1
TGCAGCGTTGAAGATCAAACAAAGGGGGGTGAAGCTTTCTTT
CSVEDQTKGGEAFF
>.|TRBJ2-1|.|TRBV29-1
TGCAGCGGTGGCCGGGCCTCAGGTTGGGATGAGCAGTTCTTC
CSGGRASGWDEQFF
>.|TRBJ1-1|.|TRBV5-4
TGTGCCAGCAGTTCCCGGGGGGGTGAAGCTTTCTTT
CASSSRGGEAFF
>.|TRBJ1-2|.|TRBV15
TGTGCCACCAGCAGAGAGGGAGGGGGAAGTGGCTACACCTTC
CATSREGGGSGYTF
>TRBD1|TRBJ2-2|few|TRBV12-5
TGTGCTAGTGGATTAACAGGGGGGCCGGCCACCGGGGAGCTGTTTTTT
CASGLTGGPATGELFF
>.|TRBJ2-3|.|TRBV4-1
TGCGCCAGCAGCCACCCGGACCTTTTCACAGATACGCAGTATTTT
CASSHPDLFTDTQYF
>TRBD1|TRBJ1-5|few|TRBV27
TGTGCCAGCAAAAACACAGGGGATCAGCCCCAGCATTTT
CASKNTGDQPQHF
>.|TRBJ1-1|.|TRBV19
TGTGCCAGTAGTATAGATGGGCACACTGAAGCTTTCTTT
CASSIDGHTEAFF
>TRBD1|TRBJ2-7|.|TRBV2
TGTGCCAGCCGCCCGGGACAGCTCTACGAGCAGTACTTC
CASRPGQLYEQYF
>TRBD1|TRBJ1-2|.|TRBV9
TGTGCCAGCAGCGCGCCCCAAGCGGGACAGACGTCGGATGGCTACACCTTC
CASSAPQAGQTSDGYTF
>TRBD2|TRBJ2-3|.|TRBV6-1
TGTGCCAGCACTCGGGGGGGGGTCACAGATACGCAGTATTTT
CASTRGGVTDTQYF
>TRBD2|TRBJ2-1|.|TRBV7-6
TGTGCCAGCAGCTTACCGCTAGCGGGGGGCAGCTTATTAAATGAGCAGTTCTTC
CASSLPLAGGSLLNEQFF